These 13 T cell receptor beta chains originate from one sample sequenced in a study of blood T cell repertoires in COVID-19. The repertoire was sequenced with immunoSEQ multiplex PCR; TCRdb's copy has only in-frame clones and lacks some. Among 150,000 to 200,000 clones listed, approximately 89% were seen once. Source material: peripheral blood. The receptors were gathered from a man aged 40-49 years with active or convalescent COVID-19.

The chain carries TRBV7-2 and TRBJ2-2, with 7 positions matching TRBD1. In germline, CDR1 is SGHTA, CDR2 FQGNSA. The CDR3 is 13 residues long. Trimming at V came to 4 bases and at J to 5 bases, leaving 1 base not matched to a gene. The CDR3 coding sequence is TGTGCCAGCAGCTCACAGGGGACCGGGGAGCTGTTTTTT. Its protein product is CASSSQGTGELFF.

V is TRBV2 and J is TRBJ1-2; the D gene is possibly TRBD1 (5 bases). Germline V CDR1 and CDR2: SNHLY, FYNNEI. V shed 0 bases and J shed 4 bases, with 9 bases lying between them. The CDR3 contains 14 residues. The CDR3 DNA reads TGTGCCAGCAGTGAAGCGCGGGGCCGCTATGGCTACACCTTC. It is translated as CASSEARGRYGYTF.

The J gene is TRBJ2-7, the V gene TRBV29-1; the match to TRBD1 covers 12 bases. The CDR3 totals 13 residues. The J segment lost 7 bases and the V segment lost 6 bases, leaving 7 bases of the junction unmatched. CDR1 is SQVTM and CDR2 is ANQGSEA in the germline V gene. This chain's CDR3 is CSVTGQGAGEQYF. In DNA form, the CDR3 reads TGCAGCGTGACGGGACAGGGGGCAGGGGAGCAGTACTTC.

V and J are TRBV4-3 and TRBJ1-1; D possibly corresponds to TRBD1 (5 bases). CDR1 and CDR2 from the germline V gene are LGHNA and YSLEER. V was cut by 4 bases and J by 0 bases, with 9 bases left in between. The CDR3 has 14 residues. CDR3 DNA: TGCGCCAGCAGCCGTCGACAGATGAACACTGAAGCTTTCTTT. It codes for CASSRRQMNTEAFF.

This clone was counted once. This sequence joins TRBV5-5 and TRBJ2-1, with TRBD1 identical over 11 bases. The CDR3 has 15 residues. With 3 bases clipped from V and 6 bases from J, the junction kept 5 bases outside the gene matches. Germline lookup yields CDR1 SGHKS and CDR2 YYEKEE (reference sequence). The CDR3 nucleotides are TGTGCCAGCAGCTGGGGACAGGGGGGCCTCAATGAGCAGTTCTTC. Its protein product is CASSWGQGGLNEQFF.

The chain links TRBV10-1 to TRBJ2-2; tentative D call: TRBD1 (6 bases). Germline CDR1 and CDR2: WNHNN and SYGVQD (reference sequence). The CDR3 covers 14 residues. V was pared by 4 bases and J by 1 base, with 7 bases between. The CDR3, as DNA: TGCGCCAGCAGTGGGACAGTGAACACCGGGGAGCTGTTTTTT. It is translated as CASSGTVNTGELFF.

This clone has just a few counts. V gene TRBV16 combines with J gene TRBJ2-7, with D perhaps TRBD2 (6 bases). The CDR3 spans 17 residues. V was trimmed by 3 bases and J by 6 bases, leaving 24 bases between them. Germline lookup yields CDR1 KGHSY and CDR2 FQNENV. This CDR3 reads CASSHPGTAIGGSEQYF. CDR3 nucleotides: TGTGCCAGCAGCCATCCCGGGACCGCGATCGGAGGGTCCGAGCAGTACTTC.

The genes are TRBV28 and TRBJ1-2; D call uncertain. The V gene lost 8 bases and the J gene lost 7 bases, with 11 bases spanning the gap. The V gene's germline CDR1 is MDHEN and CDR2 SYDVKM. The CDR3 spans 11 residues. The CDR3: CASGPSRGYTF. CDR3 DNA sequence: TGTGCCAGCGGGCCTAGCCGTGGCTACACCTTC.

The V and J genes are TRBV27 and TRBJ2-1, with 8 bases fitting TRBD1. Trimming at V came to 4 bases and at J to 3 bases, leaving 5 bases not matched to a gene. Germline assignment: CDR1 MNHEY and CDR2 SMNVEV (reference sequence). This CDR3 comprises 15 residues. The CDR3 DNA follows: TGTGCCAGCAGTTACAAACAGGGGGTCTACAATGAGCAGTTCTTC. This encodes CASSYKQGVYNEQFF.

The genes are TRBV6-5 and TRBJ2-6; 7 nucleotides align to TRBD1. With V trimmed by 8 bases and J by 1 base, 2 bases remained unmatched. The germline gives CDR1 MNHEY, CDR2 SVGAGI. This CDR3 contains 14 residues. Here the CDR3 DNA reads TGTGCCAGCGCACAGGGGTCTGGGGCCAACGTCCTGACTTTC. Translation: CASAQGSGANVLTF.

This clone turned up a few times. This chain uses TRBV6-6 with TRBJ1-5; no firm D call. The CDR3 totals 13 residues. Germline CDR1 is MNHNY and CDR2 is SVGAGI (reference sequence). With 0 bases removed from V and 6 bases from J, the gap between germline ends came to 6 bases. The CDR3, as DNA: TGTGCCAGCAGTTACTCCCCCAGTCAGCCCCAGCATTTT. It specifies CASSYSPSQPQHF.

J is TRBJ1-3 and V is TRBV19; possibly TRBD1 for D (6 bases). Per germline, CDR1 LNHDA and CDR2 SQIVND (reference sequence). The ends were cut back, 5 bases at V and 2 bases at J, with 16 bases in the middle. The CDR3 runs 16 residues. CDR3 nucleotides: TGTGCCAGTAGTCTAACACAGGGTGCAGCTGGAAACACCATATATTTT. The encoded protein is CASSLTQGAAGNTIYF.

The V gene is TRBV18, the J gene TRBJ2-3; tentative D call: TRBD1 (6 bases). V was clipped by 6 bases and J by 0 bases, with 10 bases between them. This CDR3 comprises 14 residues. Germline V gene sequence: CDR1 KGHSH, CDR2 LQKENI. The CDR3 sequence is CASSQTGSTDTQYF. DNA of the CDR3: TGTGCCAGCTCCCAGACAGGAAGCACAGATACGCAGTATTTT. Variable domain in full (rest from reference TRBV18 and TRBJ2-3): NAGVMQNPRHLVRRRGQEARLRCSPMKGHSHVYWYRQLPEEGLKFMVYLQKENIIDESGMPKERFSAEFPKEGPSILRIQQVVRGDSAAYFCASSQTGSTDTQYFGPGTRLTVL.